What follows is one T cell receptor (beta chain) and its context. Its antigen is undetermined. The treatment is: around 19 received Ad26.COV2.S at low or high dose, single or two shots; about 5 received placebo; per-sample allocation not given. The study sampled participants on day 63 after the first vaccine or placebo injection. The sample came from a Boston adult aged 18-55 years. An Ad26 vector carrying the Wuhan-strain SARS-CoV-2 spike served as the vaccine. With 7 bases removed from V and 4 bases from J, the gap between germline ends came to 13 bases. The germline V gene has CDR1 LNHDA and CDR2 SQIVND (reference sequence). The CDR3 covers 13 residues. Assay used: immunoSEQ multiplex PCR; TCRdb lists only in-frame clones, some missing. The sample includes hundreds of thousands of clones, roughly 90% of them seen just once. The entry originates in a study of Ad26.COV2.S vaccination and SARS-CoV-2 variants. Looking at the study overall: Dosing was one shot or two shots 56 days apart.

Study-wide points: Researchers reported similar non-spike TCR breadth in vaccine and placebo recipients.

The sequence was obtained from a person between 18 and 59 years old who received the Ad26.COV2.S COVID-19 vaccine or a placebo. The sequenced sample was peripheral blood, obtained in a trial of Ad26.COV2.S vaccine versus placebo. This chain links TRBV19 with TRBJ1-1; TRBD1 might be the D (5 bases). CDR3 loop: CASTPEGLTEAFF. In nucleotides, the CDR3 is TGTGCCAGTACCCCAGAGGGGCTCACTGAAGCTTTCTTT.